A selection of T cell receptor beta chains follows, all from one sample in a study of blood T cell repertoires in COVID-19. Here immunoSEQ multiplex PCR was the method, and the copy in TCRdb shows in-frame clones only, minus some. The data contain 110,000 or so clones, more than 80% of them singletons. The sample taken for sequencing was peripheral blood. The receptors stem from a woman aged 55-70 years with COVID-19, enrolled during active disease. CDR3s include the opening cysteine and the closing phenylalanine or tryptophan. The order of the fields is CDR3 DNA, CDR3 protein, D gene, CDR3 length, clone size, J gene, V gene. A D gene is named only where the DNA matches it firmly. Where a row states a size, it is once, few, many or the class of an expanded clone; other rows omit it.

CDR3 DNA: TGTGCCAGCAGGAGGGAAGGACTAGCAGGGGCCCAGTACTTC
CDR3 protein: CASRREGLAGAQYF
D gene: TRBD2
CDR3 length: 14
clone size: -
J gene: TRBJ2-5
V gene: TRBV6-5

CDR3 DNA: TGTGCCAGCAGTATTACAGGGGCGACCTCCTATGGCTACACCTTC
CDR3 protein: CASSITGATSYGYTF
D gene: TRBD1
CDR3 length: 15
clone size: -
J gene: TRBJ1-2
V gene: TRBV6-5

CDR3 DNA: TGTGCCAGCTCACTGCAACAGGGGGGCGAGCAGTTCTTC
CDR3 protein: CASSLQQGGEQFF
D gene: TRBD1
CDR3 length: 13
clone size: -
J gene: TRBJ2-1
V gene: TRBV18

CDR3 DNA: TGTGCCACCAGCAGAGAGCTGGGGAGGGTCGAGACCCAGTACTTC
CDR3 protein: CATSRELGRVETQYF
D gene: TRBD2
CDR3 length: 15
clone size: -
J gene: TRBJ2-5
V gene: TRBV15

CDR3 DNA: TGTGCCAGCAGCAAACCTCCGACAGGGAGGAGGACAGAGACCCAGTACTTC
CDR3 protein: CASSKPPTGRRTETQYF
D gene: -
CDR3 length: 17
clone size: -
J gene: TRBJ2-5
V gene: TRBV21-1

CDR3 DNA: TGTGCCAGCGCGCGGGCGGATGGCTATGGCTACACCTTC
CDR3 protein: CASARADGYGYTF
D gene: -
CDR3 length: 13
clone size: -
J gene: TRBJ1-2
V gene: TRBV9

CDR3 DNA: TGTGCCAGCAGTTCGACAGGGGGTCGGGGCTACACCTTC
CDR3 protein: CASSSTGGRGYTF
D gene: TRBD1
CDR3 length: 13
clone size: -
J gene: TRBJ1-2
V gene: TRBV6-4

CDR3 DNA: TGCGCCAGCAGCTTGGAGGGTCGCGGGGGGGCAGTGGATACGCAGTATTTT
CDR3 protein: CASSLEGRGGAVDTQYF
D gene: TRBD2
CDR3 length: 17
clone size: once
J gene: TRBJ2-3
V gene: TRBV5-1

CDR3 DNA: TGTGCCAGCAGCCGTAGCGGGGAAAGCACAGATACGCAGTATTTT
CDR3 protein: CASSRSGESTDTQYF
D gene: TRBD2
CDR3 length: 15
clone size: -
J gene: TRBJ2-3
V gene: TRBV7-8

CDR3 DNA: TGTGCCAGCAGCTACAGGGTAGCGAGCTCCTATAATTCACCCCTCCACTTT
CDR3 protein: CASSYRVASSYNSPLHF
D gene: -
CDR3 length: 17
clone size: few
J gene: TRBJ1-6
V gene: TRBV27

CDR3 DNA: TGTGCCAGCAGCGCTCGGGACAGGGTTGAAAAACTGTTTTTT
CDR3 protein: CASSARDRVEKLFF
D gene: TRBD1
CDR3 length: 14
clone size: -
J gene: TRBJ1-4
V gene: TRBV7-9

CDR3 DNA: TGTGCCAGCAGGCGGGGCTCCGACACTGAAGCTTTCTTT
CDR3 protein: CASRRGSDTEAFF
D gene: -
CDR3 length: 13
clone size: -
J gene: TRBJ1-1
V gene: TRBV5-5